The present T cell receptor beta chain was sequenced within a study of T cells in Graves' hyperthyroidism and ophthalmopathy. Study context: Peripheral blood draws took place at initial diagnosis, ahead of any treatment.

CDR3 length equals 16 residues. CDR1 and CDR2 (germline): SGHRS, YFSETQ. J lost 6 bases, V lost 0 bases, and 7 bases had no gene match. Used for diagnoses were clinical symptoms, serum thyroxine and TRAb, thyroid ultrasound and orbital computed tomography. From RNA transcripts, TCR beta CDR3 regions were amplified. When the TCR CDR3 underwent first-round RT-PCR, the HTBI primer set was used. TCRdb recomputed calls from the multiplex PCR reads with MiXCR, one row per CDR3 protein. The sample lists roughly 380,000 distinct CDR3 sequences; approximately 15% were seen once. This clonotype was seen many times.

Source material: blood. This TCR was recovered from a woman aged 60-70 years with Graves' hyperthyroidism. V is TRBV5-1 and J is TRBJ2-7; 12 bases agree with TRBD2. Here the CDR3 DNA reads TGCGCCAGCAGCTTGGCCCGACTAGCGGGAGAATCCGAGCAGTACTTC. As protein: CASSLARLAGESEQYF.